This T cell receptor beta chain is from a study of TIL therapy for anti-PD-1-resistant metastatic lung cancer. Study-wide context: Median patient age was 54, ranging 38-75 years. Most patients had lung adenocarcinoma; a handful of tumors were EGFR-mutant, two ALK-rearranged; half smoked currently or formerly. Findings and limits, study-wide: The cohort had more treatment-naive, never-smoker and oncogene-addicted patients than typical.

Trimming removed 0 bases at V and 14 bases at J, with 15 bases between. Germline loops: CDR1 MNHEY, CDR2 SVGAGI. The CDR3 runs 13 residues. For this clone: Antigen specificity is unknown.

Noted time point: pre-treatment sample, taken before nivolumab and TIL therapy. The libraries were made with immunoSEQ v3. Survey-level samples got 2 million or so read pairs; deep-level samples got about 4.5-6.5 million. TCRdb keeps only in-frame clones here, not all; method: immunoSEQ multiplex PCR. The sample carries 54,000 or so clones, 70% to 75% recorded once. This clonotype originated in a person between 25 and 80 years old with non-small cell lung cancer. The sample here was blood, taken at baseline. The V and J genes are TRBV6-5 and TRBJ2-3; D might be TRBD2 (7 bases). For the CDR3, the DNA is TGTGCCAGCAGTTACTCGGCAACGGGGGGCCGGTATTTT. Translated: CASSYSATGGRYF.